This T cell receptor beta chain was recovered during a study of early T cells in non-severe SARS-CoV-2 infection. Germline CDR1 is LGHDT and CDR2 is YNNKEL (reference sequence). CDR3 size: 14 residues. J was trimmed by 8 bases and V by 4 bases; bases with no gene match: 9. TCRdb reprocessed the 5' RACE reads via MiXCR and lists one record per CDR3 protein. The sample lists 66,000 or so distinct CDR3 sequences, over 10% occurring once. The sample consisted of whole blood. The rearrangement links TRBV3-1 to TRBJ1-2, with 8 bases matching TRBD1. The sequence came from an adult who was a healthcare worker with PCR-confirmed SARS-CoV-2 infection or an uninfected control (not recorded which). The CDR3 loop reads CASSRDRLAGGYTF. The DNA of the CDR3 is TGTGCCAGCAGCCGGGACAGGTTGGCAGGAGGCTACACCTTC.